These 5 T cell receptor beta chains originate from one sample sequenced in a study of blood T cell repertoires in COVID-19. Clones were sequenced by immunoSEQ multiplex PCR, and TCRdb holds only the in-frame ones, with some missing. The table includes 140,000 or so clones, about 87% detected once. Source material: peripheral blood. These receptor sequences come from a woman between 45 and 65 years old with active or convalescent COVID-19.

The chain combines TRBV19 with TRBJ1-5, with D perhaps TRBD1 (5 bases). This CDR3 contains 13 residues. The V end lost 6 bases, the J end lost 3 bases, and 9 bases lay between the germline ends. The germline V gene encodes CDR1 LNHDA and CDR2 SQIVND (reference sequence). The CDR3 loop reads CASSGGDNQPQHF. The CDR3 coding sequence is TGTGCCAGTAGCGGGGGAGACAATCAGCCCCAGCATTTT.

The gene calls are TRBV7-3 and TRBJ2-7; D is possibly TRBD2 (5 bases). Germline CDR1 SGHTA, CDR2 FQGTGA. The CDR3 loop spans 15 amino acids. V shed 0 bases and J shed 1 base, with 10 bases lying between them. CDR3 loop: CASSLTGDGSYEQYF. The CDR3, as DNA: TGTGCCAGCAGCTTAACGGGAGATGGATCCTACGAGCAGTACTTC.

The chain is built from TRBV7-2 and TRBJ2-7, with 10 bases that match TRBD1. The germline CDR1 and CDR2 sequences are SGHTA and FQGNSA. The CDR3 runs 15 residues. Unmatched junction bases numbered 6, after V lost 5 bases and J lost 2 bases. The CDR3 is CASSPAGQGTYEQYF. CDR3 in DNA: TGTGCCAGCAGCCCGGCGGGACAGGGGACCTACGAGCAGTACTTC.

This rearrangement joins TRBV29-1 to TRBJ1-1; 9 bases align to TRBD1. V was pared by 7 bases and J by 1 base, with 7 bases of the junction left unmatched. The CDR3 length is 14 residues. CDR1 SQVTM and CDR2 ANQGSEA come from the germline V gene. The CDR3 here is CSARVGQGNTEAFF. The CDR3 DNA is TGCAGCGCCCGCGTGGGACAGGGGAACACTGAAGCTTTCTTT.

The chain employs TRBV9 and TRBJ1-2; D gene unclear. The CDR3 is 16 amino acids. Trimming took 4 bases from V and 8 from J, leaving 24 bases between them. Germline V CDR1 and CDR2: SGDLS, YYNGEE. This chain's CDR3 is CASSSPGGSTDRGYTF. CDR3 DNA: TGTGCCAGCAGCTCCCCCGGCGGGTCGACGGACCGCGGCTACACCTTC.